This TCR beta chain was retrieved from a study of control samples from healthy donors and cancer patients. Losses at the gene ends were 2 bases for V and 4 bases for J; bases not matched to a gene: 2. Germline V lookup: CDR1 SGHVS, CDR2 FQNEAQ. This CDR3 spans 15 amino acids. TCRdb keeps only in-frame clones here, not all; method: immunoSEQ multiplex PCR. The repertoire holds roughly 120,000 clones, with 85% to 90% as singletons. The chain is built from TRBV7-8 and TRBJ2-2, with 9 nucleotides matching TRBD2. This TCR was recovered from a woman in her fifties or sixties with colorectal cancer. What was sequenced was PBMCs. Here the CDR3 DNA reads TGTGCCAGCAGCTTAAGTAGCGGGAGCACCGGGGAGCTGTTTTTT. As protein: CASSLSSGSTGELFF.